Below, 15 T cell receptor beta chains from the same sample are listed, as sequenced in a study of T cells after yellow fever vaccination. TCRdb re-called the 5' RACE reads with MiXCR, one entry per CDR3 protein. There are 200,000 to 300,000 distinct CDR3 sequences in the sample; roughly 4% occur only once, and roughly a fifth lies in the top ten. Sequenced here: PBMCs, sampled 15 days after the yellow fever booster vaccination. The receptor source for this set is a man between 18 and 35 years old who received the YFV17D yellow fever vaccine.

This clonotype was seen a few times. The chain recombines TRBV5-1 with TRBJ2-3; a possible D gene is TRBD2 (5 bases). Germline CDR1 SGHRS, CDR2 YFSETQ. CDR3 size: 15 residues. V was pared by 0 bases and J by 3 bases, with 11 bases between. The CDR3 protein is CASSLGFAGTDTQYF. As DNA, the CDR3 is TGCGCCAGCAGCTTGGGATTTGCGGGTACAGATACGCAGTATTTT.

The V gene is TRBV19, the J gene TRBJ2-1; 10 bases line up with TRBD1. Germline V gene sequence: CDR1 LNHDA, CDR2 SQIVND (reference sequence). V lost 4 bases to trimming and J lost 2 bases; unmatched junction nucleotides: 5. This CDR3 has 16 residues. CDR3 coding DNA: TGTGCCAGTAGTACCCCAGGACAGGGGGCCTACAATGAGCAGTTCTTC. Amino acid sequence: CASSTPGQGAYNEQFF.

This clonotype was counted at least ten times. This chain joins TRBV27 and TRBJ2-3; 13 bases map to TRBD2. Trimming took 8 bases from V and 0 from J; bases not matched to a gene: 5. Germline-derived CDR1 and CDR2 are MNHEY and SMNVEV (reference sequence). This CDR3 is built from 16 residues. CDR3 coding DNA: TGTGCCAGCCGCAGACTAGCGGGGGGAAGCACAGATACGCAGTATTTT. It is translated as CASRRLAGGSTDTQYF.

This chain connects TRBV25-1 to TRBJ1-2; possible D gene TRBD1, 6 bases. This CDR3 comprises 15 residues. V lost 6 bases to trimming and J lost 2 bases, with 16 bases between them. Germline V gives CDR1 MGHDK, CDR2 SYGVNS. CDR3 region: CASSGGGQGNYGYTF. CDR3 sequence (DNA): TGTGCCAGCAGCGGCGGGGGGCAGGGAAACTATGGCTACACCTTC.

This clonotype came up many times. The chain links TRBV10-3 to TRBJ1-5; D is ambiguous. Germline CDR1 and CDR2: ENHRY and SYGVKD. Trimming stripped 2 bases from V and 7 bases from J, with 9 bases between. The CDR3 runs to 13 residues. DNA of the CDR3: TGTGCCATCAGTGAGGGAGTGAAACAGCCCCAGCATTTT. It codes for CAISEGVKQPQHF.

In its sample, this clonotype was seen many times. The chain recombines TRBV4-3 with TRBJ2-1; no reliable D call. The V gene's germline CDR1 is LGHNA and CDR2 YSLEER. The CDR3 runs 13 residues. V was pared by 1 base and J by 5 bases, with 6 bases between. The CDR3 sequence is CASSQAWNNEQFF. In DNA form, the CDR3 reads TGCGCCAGCAGCCAAGCGTGGAACAATGAGCAGTTCTTC.

This clonotype has a count of ten or more. V is TRBV12-3 or TRBV12-4 and J is TRBJ2-4; D uncertain. The CDR3 spans 12 residues. The V gene lost 2 bases and the J gene lost 5 bases, with 4 bases spanning the gap. The CDR3 DNA follows: TGTGCCAGCAGTTTACAGGAAAACATTCAGTACTTC. Translation: CASSLQENIQYF.

This clonotype was observed many times. This chain connects TRBV5-1 to TRBJ2-3, with TRBD2 matching over 8 bases. This CDR3 spans 15 amino acids. With 0 bases clipped from V and 2 bases from J, the junction kept 2 bases outside the gene matches. The germline V gene encodes CDR1 SGHRS and CDR2 YFSETQ. Here the CDR3 DNA reads TGCGCCAGCAGCTTGGTGACTAGCGACACAGATACGCAGTATTTT. Translation gives CASSLVTSDTDTQYF.

This clonotype has ten or more counts. The rearrangement links TRBV4-3 to TRBJ1-4; no firm D call. The CDR3 runs 13 residues. Germline CDR1 reads LGHNA; CDR2 reads YSLEER. Between the trimmed V and J ends, which lost 2 bases and 7 bases, there was a span of 8 bases. In DNA, the CDR3 is TGCGCCAGCAGCCAACAGACGGGTGAAAAACTGTTTTTT. Protein sequence: CASSQQTGEKLFF.

This clonotype appeared many times. This chain joins TRBV6-6 and TRBJ2-3, with D possibly being TRBD2 (5 bases). Between the trimmed V and J ends, which lost 2 bases and 1 base, there was a span of 10 bases. Germline assignment: CDR1 MNHNY and CDR2 SVGAGI (reference sequence). CDR3 length equals 15 residues. The CDR3 here is CASSYPPRGTDTQYF. CDR3 DNA sequence: TGTGCCAGCAGTTACCCACCGAGGGGCACAGATACGCAGTATTTT.

This clonotype has ten or more counts. The gene calls are TRBV20-1 and TRBJ1-2; D remains ambiguous. This CDR3 is built from 13 residues. V dropped 4 bases and J dropped 4 bases, with 13 bases sitting between them. Germline V gene sequence: CDR1 DFQATT, CDR2 SNEGSKA (reference sequence). In DNA, the CDR3 is TGCAGTGCTAAAGGGCTACTGCGCTATGGCTACACCTTC. Translating gives CSAKGLLRYGYTF.

This clonotype was counted at least ten times. V gene TRBV6-2 or TRBV6-3 combines with J gene TRBJ2-7; D is unclear. V was cut by 4 bases and J by 2 bases, with 12 bases left in between. Germline CDR1 MNHEY, CDR2 SVGEGT. There are 14 residues in the CDR3. CDR3 in DNA: TGTGCCAGCAGTTCACCACCGGCTGCCTACGAGCAGTACTTC. It is translated as CASSSPPAAYEQYF.

The chain joins TRBV2 to TRBJ2-7; D remains unclear. Germline CDR1 reads SNHLY; CDR2 reads FYNNEI. Between the trimmed V and J ends, which lost 2 bases and 3 bases, there was a span of 8 bases. The CDR3 is made up of 13 amino acids. The CDR3 region is CASSEPRLYEQYF. CDR3 sequence (DNA): TGTGCCAGCAGTGAACCTCGGCTCTACGAGCAGTACTTC.

In its sample, this clonotype was seen many times. The chain couples TRBV29-1 to TRBJ2-3; TRBD1 aligns across 8 bases. V was clipped by 7 bases and J by 0 bases; unmatched bases: 9. Germline CDR1 SQVTM, CDR2 ANQGSEA. This CDR3 is built from 15 residues. CDR3 in amino acids: CSATRQGLSTDTQYF. DNA for the CDR3: TGCAGCGCTACTAGACAGGGGCTCAGCACAGATACGCAGTATTTT.

The sample holds many counts of this clonotype. V usage is TRBV20-1 and J usage is TRBJ2-3; D is ambiguous. From germline, CDR1 is DFQATT and CDR2 SNEGSKA (reference sequence). The CDR3 totals 12 residues. The V gene lost 5 bases and the J gene lost 5 bases, with 11 bases spanning the gap. CDR3 in DNA: TGCAGTGCTTCCCAGGCTCTAGATACGCAGTATTTT. It is translated as CSASQALDTQYF.